Each of the 19 T cell receptor beta chains below was sequenced from the same sample in a study of blood T cells in healthy people across ages. The authors ran a second PCR of 7 to 11 cycles using a sample-barcoded 5' primer and a J-beta primer mix. TCRdb re-called the 5' RACE reads through MiXCR, storing one row per CDR3 protein. The sample includes 600,000 or so distinct CDR3 sequences, around half of them seen just once. Specimen: blood. These receptors originate from a man older than 75 in good health.

J is TRBJ2-1 and V is TRBV5-1; 8 nucleotides match TRBD1. Germline CDR1 reads SGHRS; CDR2 reads YFSETQ. V was pared by 4 bases and J by 5 bases, with 20 bases of the junction left unmatched. CDR3 length: 19 amino acids. This CDR3 is CASSPGLSRTGRNNNEQFF. The CDR3 DNA sequence: TGCGCCAGCAGCCCTGGCCTGTCCCGGACAGGGCGGAATAACAATGAGCAGTTCTTC.

This chain uses TRBV6-2 or TRBV6-3 with TRBJ1-1; D perhaps matches TRBD1 (5 bases). V gave up 0 bases and J gave up 4 bases, with 15 bases separating them. Per germline, CDR1 MNHEY and CDR2 SVGEGT. This CDR3 has 16 amino acids. CDR3 in DNA: TGTGCCAGCAGTTACTCTAATTGGCAGGGAGTCACTGAAGCTTTCTTT. It translates to CASSYSNWQGVTEAFF.

This clonotype was found a few times. V is TRBV7-9 and J is TRBJ1-4; tentative D call: TRBD1 (5 bases). The CDR3 is 19 amino acids. V lost 5 bases, J lost 2 bases, and 24 bases lay in between. CDR1 and CDR2 (germline): SEHNR, FQNEAQ (reference sequence). The CDR3 loop reads CASSPGLSFGGGTNEKLFF. As DNA, the CDR3 is TGTGCCAGCAGCCCCGGTCTCAGCTTCGGGGGTGGGACTAATGAAAAACTGTTTTTT.

Only one count was recorded for this clonotype. The rearrangement links TRBV12-5 to TRBJ1-2; D is ambiguous. Germline loops: CDR1 LGHNT, CDR2 FRNRAP. The CDR3 spans 13 residues. The V gene lost 3 bases and the J gene lost 5 bases, with 10 bases spanning the gap. The CDR3 is CASGFRVLYGYTF. The CDR3 DNA reads TGTGCTAGTGGTTTCCGGGTCCTTTATGGCTACACCTTC.

This clonotype came up a few times. A read error is possible here, since a much larger clone lies one base away. The V and J genes are TRBV20-1 and TRBJ2-7; perhaps TRBD1 as D (5 bases). Per germline, CDR1 DFQATT and CDR2 SNEGSKA (reference sequence). This CDR3 has 14 residues. V dropped 0 bases and J dropped 7 bases, with 16 bases sitting between them. CDR3 in DNA: TGCAGTGCTAGAGATGCCAGGGCATTTTCTGAGCAGTACTTC. It codes for CSARDARAFSEQYF.

A remark on this clonotype: A much bigger clone sits one base away, suggesting this may be a read error. For the CDR3, the DNA is TGTGCCAGCAGTGACGGCGGCTTCAATCAGCCCCAGCATTTT. This codes for CASSDGGFNQPQHF. The genes are TRBV6-1 and TRBJ1-5; D gene unclear. V was pared by 3 bases and J by 3 bases, with 9 bases between. The CDR3 extends over 14 amino acids. The germline gives CDR1 MNHNS, CDR2 SASEGT.

The chain joins TRBV3-1 to TRBJ2-1; 11 bases match TRBD2. This CDR3 contains 15 residues. Germline V gives CDR1 LGHDT, CDR2 YNNKEL (reference sequence). The trim removed 6 bases at V and 8 bases at J, leaving 9 bases unmatched. CDR3 DNA: TGTGCCAGCAGGAGTAGCGGGGGGGGCTTTGATGAGCAGTTCTTC. It translates to CASRSSGGGFDEQFF.

In regard to this clonotype: A clone one base away is much larger, so this may be a read error. The chain carries TRBV4-3 and TRBJ2-3; 8 nucleotides match TRBD1. The CDR3 runs 15 residues. From germline, CDR1 is LGHNA and CDR2 YSLEER. CDR3 loop: CAGSQDSRGLDTQYF. DNA of the CDR3: TGCGCCGGCAGCCAAGATAGCAGGGGGCTAGACACGCAGTATTTT.

The chain uses TRBV3-1 and TRBJ2-2, with TRBD1 matching 7 bases. Germline-derived CDR1 and CDR2 are LGHDT and YNNKEL (reference sequence). The CDR3 runs to 17 residues. Trimming removed 1 base from V and 6 bases from J; junction bases left unmatched: 11. In DNA form, the CDR3 reads TGTGCCAGCAGCCAAGGGTCGAGACAGGGCGTCTCCGGGGAGCTGTTTTTT. This gives the protein CASSQGSRQGVSGELFF.

Worth noting for this clonotype: The junction differs from germline at one of its ends, possibly a read error. The J gene is TRBJ2-7, the V gene TRBV6-6, with 8 bases aligning to TRBD2. This CDR3 region has 14 residues. The germline V gene has CDR1 MNHNY and CDR2 SVGAGI (reference sequence). The CDR3 region is CTSTQLAGIYEQYF. In nucleotides, the CDR3 is TGTACCAGCACCCAGCTAGCGGGTATCTACGAGCAGTACTTC.

This clonotype was seen more than once but under ten times. The chain joins TRBV6-6 to TRBJ2-2; possible D gene TRBD1, 6 bases. The CDR3 consists of 16 residues. CDR1 and CDR2 from the germline V gene are MNHNY and SVGAGI (reference sequence). Trimming removed 4 bases from V and 7 bases from J, with 19 bases in between. The CDR3, as DNA: TGTGCCAGCAGTTTACCGGGACAAGGCTCGAGCGGGGAGCTGTTTTTT. Its translation is CASSLPGQGSSGELFF.

The chain links TRBV5-1 to TRBJ2-5; TRBD1 aligns across 9 bases. The ends lost 0 bases at V and 5 bases at J; junction bases unmatched: 5. Germline V gene lookup returns CDR1 SGHRS and CDR2 YFSETQ. CDR3 length: 15 residues. CDR3 DNA: TGCGCCAGCAGCTTGGACGGGACAGGGCTGGAGACCCAGTACTTC. It is translated as CASSLDGTGLETQYF.

The rearrangement uses TRBV3-1 and TRBJ2-7; a weak D match, TRBD2 (5 bases). Per germline, CDR1 LGHDT and CDR2 YNNKEL (reference sequence). The germline V and J ends were trimmed by 1 base and 2 bases, with 15 bases remaining between them. The CDR3 contains 16 residues. CDR3 amino acids: CASSQAMQRPTYEQYF. As DNA, the CDR3 is TGTGCCAGCAGCCAAGCTATGCAGCGGCCGACCTACGAGCAGTACTTC.

This clonotype was seen just once. Germline and junction disagree at one end, which may indicate a read error. The V call is TRBV7-9, the J call TRBJ1-2; D gene unclear. The CDR3 has 12 amino acids. Germline CDR1 reads SEHNR; CDR2 reads FQNEAQ (reference sequence). CDR3: CSSSPRTGGYTF. In DNA, the CDR3 is TGTTCCAGCAGCCCTAGGACCGGAGGCTACACCTTC.

The chain uses TRBV28 and TRBJ2-1; 9 nucleotides match TRBD2. The J call may be wrong; the DNA end is better matched by TRBJ2-7. Germline V gene sequence: CDR1 MDHEN, CDR2 SYDVKM. The CDR3 is made up of 12 amino acids. CDR3 bases: TGTGGGTCCGGGACTAGCTATTTTGAGCAGTACTTC. This encodes CGSGTSYFEQYF.

CDR3 nucleotide sequence: TGTGCCAGCAGCTTCCCCTCCGGGCTAGCGGGAAGGGGTACGCAGTATTTT. Translation: CASSFPSGLAGRGTQYF. V is TRBV7-8 and J is TRBJ2-3, with 9 bases that match TRBD2. The V gene's germline CDR1 is SGHVS and CDR2 FQNEAQ. The CDR3 spans 17 residues. J was trimmed by 8 bases and V by 3 bases; bases with no gene match: 15.

This chain connects TRBV30 to TRBJ2-3; no reliable D call. The CDR3 is made up of 12 amino acids. With 3 bases removed from V and 0 bases from J, the gap between germline ends came to 4 bases. Germline CDR1 is GTSNPN and CDR2 is SVGIG (reference sequence). The CDR3 is CAWRKSTDTQYF. The CDR3 DNA follows: TGTGCCTGGAGAAAAAGCACAGATACGCAGTATTTT.

This chain connects TRBV4-1 to TRBJ2-5, with D tentatively TRBD1 or TRBD2 (5 bases each). V shed 0 bases and J shed 5 bases, with 16 bases lying between them. CDR3 size: 16 residues. CDR1 and CDR2 from the germline V gene are MGHRA and YSYEKL. The CDR3 is CASSQDRGFGWETQYF. CDR3 nucleotide sequence: TGCGCCAGCAGCCAAGATCGGGGCTTTGGTTGGGAGACCCAGTACTTC.

V is TRBV7-9 and J is TRBJ2-7, with TRBD1 matching 8 bases. The CDR3 consists of 15 residues. Germline V lookup: CDR1 SEHNR, CDR2 FQNEAQ (reference sequence). V dropped 4 bases and J dropped 2; count of bases not matched to a gene: 7. CDR3 in DNA: TGTGCCAGCAGCTGGCAGACAGGGGCTGCCTACGAGCAGTACTTC. This sequence encodes CASSWQTGAAYEQYF.